The following is a TCR beta chain sequence with its context. This entry is derived from a study of CD8+ T cells in alopecia areata. Once RNA had been extracted, it was reverse transcribed into cDNA to act as the sequencing template. The method was immunoSEQ multiplex PCR; TCRdb's version includes in-frame clones alone and lacks a portion of them. The sample includes some 210,000 clones, 57% of them seen just once. Here the sequenced sample was CD4+ T cells sorted from blood, taken at week 0. The TCR originated in a human donor with alopecia areata.

CDR3 nucleotides: TGTGCCAGCAGCCCCTGGGACCTTAGGCCCGGGGAGCTGTTTTTT. This codes for CASSPWDLRPGELFF. V gene TRBV7-8 combines with J gene TRBJ2-2; either TRBD1 or TRBD2 may supply D (5 bases each). Germline V lookup: CDR1 SGHVS, CDR2 FQNEAQ. V lost 5 bases and J 6 bases, leaving 16 bases between the germline ends. CDR3 length equals 15 residues. Drawing the rest from reference TRBV7-8 and TRBJ2-2, the complete variable domain is GAGVSQSPRYKVAKRGQDVALRCDPISGHVSLFWYQQALGQGPEFLTYFQNEAQLDKSGLPSDRFFAERPEGSVSTLKIQRTQQEDSAVYLCASSPWDLRPGELFFGEGSRLTVL.